The T cell receptor (beta chain) described here comes from a study of T cells after yellow fever vaccination. Study-level points and caveats: The CD4 and CD8 compartments had a small share of their clonotypes in common.

Germline V gene sequence: CDR1 SGHAT, CDR2 FQNNGV. V shed 6 bases and J 8 bases; nucleotides not matched to a gene: 6. This CDR3 is built from 12 residues. Via MiXCR, TCRdb re-called the 5' RACE reads, giving one row per CDR3 protein. The sample carries more than 300,000 distinct CDR3 sequences, over 8.5% recorded once. This clonotype was seen at least ten times. Its antigen remains unknown. The chain employs TRBV11-2 and TRBJ1-2; 7 nucleotides match TRBD1. Sequencing was performed on CD4+ T cells sorted from PBMCs, taken 45 days after the yellow fever booster vaccination. The receptor was derived from a man aged 18 to 35 who received the YFV17D yellow fever vaccine. This CDR3 is CASSPDRDGYTF. In DNA, the CDR3 is TGTGCCAGCAGTCCCGACAGGGACGGCTACACCTTC.